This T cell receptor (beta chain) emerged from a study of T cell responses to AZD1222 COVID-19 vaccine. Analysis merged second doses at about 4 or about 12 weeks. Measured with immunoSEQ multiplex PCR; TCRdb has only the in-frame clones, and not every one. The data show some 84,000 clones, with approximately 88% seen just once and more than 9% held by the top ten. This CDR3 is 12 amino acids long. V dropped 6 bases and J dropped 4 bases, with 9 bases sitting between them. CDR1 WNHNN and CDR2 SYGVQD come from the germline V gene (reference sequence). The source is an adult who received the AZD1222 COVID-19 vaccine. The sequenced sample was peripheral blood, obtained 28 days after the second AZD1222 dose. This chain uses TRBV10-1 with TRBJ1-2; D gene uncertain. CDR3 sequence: CASSSPVYGYTF. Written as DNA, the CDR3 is TGCGCCAGCAGCTCCCCGGTCTATGGCTACACCTTC.